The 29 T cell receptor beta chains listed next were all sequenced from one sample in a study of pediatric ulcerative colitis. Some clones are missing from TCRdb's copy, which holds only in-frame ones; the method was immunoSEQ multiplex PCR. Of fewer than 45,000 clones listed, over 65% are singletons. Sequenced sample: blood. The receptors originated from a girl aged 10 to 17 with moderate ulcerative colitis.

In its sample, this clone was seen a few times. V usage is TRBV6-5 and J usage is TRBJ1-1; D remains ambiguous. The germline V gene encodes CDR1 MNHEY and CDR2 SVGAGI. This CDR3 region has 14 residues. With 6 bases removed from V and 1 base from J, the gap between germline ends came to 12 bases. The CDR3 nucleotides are TGTGCCAGCAGGGCTGGTTCTACGAACACTGAAGCTTTCTTT. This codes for CASRAGSTNTEAFF.

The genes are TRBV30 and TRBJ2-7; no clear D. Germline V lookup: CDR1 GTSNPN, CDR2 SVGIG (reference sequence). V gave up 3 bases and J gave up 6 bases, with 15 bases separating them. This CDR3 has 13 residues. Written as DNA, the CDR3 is TGTGCCTGGAGAGGAATCGGTCGGAGCGAGCAGTACTTC. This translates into CAWRGIGRSEQYF.

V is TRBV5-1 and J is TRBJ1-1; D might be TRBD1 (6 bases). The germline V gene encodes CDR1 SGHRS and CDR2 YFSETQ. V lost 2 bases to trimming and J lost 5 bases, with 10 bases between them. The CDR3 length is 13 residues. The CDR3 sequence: CASSLWTATEAFF. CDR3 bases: TGCGCCAGCAGCTTATGGACAGCAACTGAAGCTTTCTTT.

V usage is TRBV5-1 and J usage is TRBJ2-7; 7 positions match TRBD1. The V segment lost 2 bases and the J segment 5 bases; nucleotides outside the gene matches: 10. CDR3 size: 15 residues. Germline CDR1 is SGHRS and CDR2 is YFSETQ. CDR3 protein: CASSLTGDLYHEQYF. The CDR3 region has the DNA TGCGCCAGCAGCTTAACAGGGGACCTATACCACGAGCAGTACTTC.

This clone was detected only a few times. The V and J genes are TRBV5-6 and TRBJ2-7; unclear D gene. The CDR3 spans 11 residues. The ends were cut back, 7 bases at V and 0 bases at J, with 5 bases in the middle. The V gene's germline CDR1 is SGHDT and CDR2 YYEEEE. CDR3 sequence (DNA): TGTGCCAGCGGGTCCTCCTACGAGCAGTACTTC. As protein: CASGSSYEQYF.

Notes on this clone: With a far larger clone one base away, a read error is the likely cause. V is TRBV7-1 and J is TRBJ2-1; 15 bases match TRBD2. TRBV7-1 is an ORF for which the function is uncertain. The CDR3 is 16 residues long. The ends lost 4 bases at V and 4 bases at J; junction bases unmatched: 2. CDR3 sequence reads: CASSFGTSGGYNEQFF. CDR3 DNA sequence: TGTGCCAGCAGCTTCGGGACTAGCGGGGGGTACAATGAGCAGTTCTTC.

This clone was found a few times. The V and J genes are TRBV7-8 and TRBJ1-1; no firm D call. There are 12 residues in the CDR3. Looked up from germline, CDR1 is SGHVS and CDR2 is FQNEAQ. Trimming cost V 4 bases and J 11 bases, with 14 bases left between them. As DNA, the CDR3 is TGTGCCAGCAGCTCTACGTATCGCTGGGCTTTCTTT. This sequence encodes CASSSTYRWAFF.

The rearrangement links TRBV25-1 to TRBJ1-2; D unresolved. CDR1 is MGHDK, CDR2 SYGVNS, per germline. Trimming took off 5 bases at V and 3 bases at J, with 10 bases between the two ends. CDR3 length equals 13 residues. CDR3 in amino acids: CASSYGPDYGYTF. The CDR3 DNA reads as TGTGCCAGCAGTTACGGGCCCGACTATGGCTACACCTTC.

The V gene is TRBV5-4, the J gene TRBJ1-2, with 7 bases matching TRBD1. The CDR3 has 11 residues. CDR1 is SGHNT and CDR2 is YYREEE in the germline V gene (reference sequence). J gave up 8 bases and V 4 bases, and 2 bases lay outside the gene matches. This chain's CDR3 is CASSGQDGYTF. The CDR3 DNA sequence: TGTGCCAGCAGCGGACAGGACGGCTACACCTTC.

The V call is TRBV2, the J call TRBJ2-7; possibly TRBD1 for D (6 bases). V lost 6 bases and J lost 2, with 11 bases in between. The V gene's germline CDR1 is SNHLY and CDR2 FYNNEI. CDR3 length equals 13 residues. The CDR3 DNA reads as TGTGCCAGCAGACCCGGGACACCCTACGAGCAGTACTTC. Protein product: CASRPGTPYEQYF.

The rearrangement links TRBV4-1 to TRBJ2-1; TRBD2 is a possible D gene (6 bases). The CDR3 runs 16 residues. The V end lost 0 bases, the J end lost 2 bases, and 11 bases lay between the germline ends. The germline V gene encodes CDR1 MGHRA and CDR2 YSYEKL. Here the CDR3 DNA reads TGCGCCAGCAGCCAAGATTCCGGGACTCCCTACAATGAGCAGTTCTTC. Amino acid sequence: CASSQDSGTPYNEQFF.

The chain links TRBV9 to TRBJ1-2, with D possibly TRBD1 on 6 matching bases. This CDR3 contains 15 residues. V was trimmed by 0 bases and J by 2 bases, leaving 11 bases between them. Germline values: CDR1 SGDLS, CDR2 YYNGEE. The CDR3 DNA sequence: TGTGCCAGCAGCGTAGGACAGGTTCCCAACTATGGCTACACCTTC. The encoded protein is CASSVGQVPNYGYTF.

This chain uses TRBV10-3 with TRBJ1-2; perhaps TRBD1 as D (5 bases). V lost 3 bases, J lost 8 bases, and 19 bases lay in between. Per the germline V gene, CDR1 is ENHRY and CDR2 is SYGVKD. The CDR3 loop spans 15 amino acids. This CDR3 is CAISDLRGALQGYTF. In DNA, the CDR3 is TGTGCCATCAGTGATCTACGAGGGGCTTTGCAGGGCTACACCTTC.

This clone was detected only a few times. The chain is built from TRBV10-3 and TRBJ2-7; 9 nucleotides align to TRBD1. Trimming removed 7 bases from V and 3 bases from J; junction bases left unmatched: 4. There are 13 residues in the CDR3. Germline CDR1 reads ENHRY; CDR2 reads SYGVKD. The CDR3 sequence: CAITGTGSYEQYF. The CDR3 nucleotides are TGTGCCATCACAGGGACAGGGAGCTACGAGCAGTACTTC.

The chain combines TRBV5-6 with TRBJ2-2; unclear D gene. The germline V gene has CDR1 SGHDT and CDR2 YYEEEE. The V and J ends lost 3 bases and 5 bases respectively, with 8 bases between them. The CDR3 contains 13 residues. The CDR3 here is CASSSSETGELFF. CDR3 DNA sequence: TGTGCCAGCAGCTCCTCGGAGACCGGGGAGCTGTTTTTT.

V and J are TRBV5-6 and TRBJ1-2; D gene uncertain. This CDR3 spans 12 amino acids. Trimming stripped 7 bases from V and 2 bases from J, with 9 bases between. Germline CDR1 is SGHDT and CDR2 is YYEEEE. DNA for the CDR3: TGTGCCAGCGTCTCTGGGAACTATGGCTACACCTTC. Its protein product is CASVSGNYGYTF.

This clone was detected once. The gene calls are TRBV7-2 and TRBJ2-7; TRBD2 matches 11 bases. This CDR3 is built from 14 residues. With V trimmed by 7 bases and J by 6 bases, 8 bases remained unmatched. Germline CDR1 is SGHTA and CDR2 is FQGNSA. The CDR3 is CASTTIAGGGEQYF. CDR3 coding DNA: TGTGCCAGCACCACAATAGCGGGAGGGGGCGAGCAGTACTTC.

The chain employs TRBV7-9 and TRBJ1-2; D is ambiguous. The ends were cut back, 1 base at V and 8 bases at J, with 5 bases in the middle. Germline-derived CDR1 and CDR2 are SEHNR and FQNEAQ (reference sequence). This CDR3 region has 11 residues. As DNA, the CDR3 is TGTGCCAGCAGCTTAGGTTTAGGCTACACCTTC. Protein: CASSLGLGYTF.

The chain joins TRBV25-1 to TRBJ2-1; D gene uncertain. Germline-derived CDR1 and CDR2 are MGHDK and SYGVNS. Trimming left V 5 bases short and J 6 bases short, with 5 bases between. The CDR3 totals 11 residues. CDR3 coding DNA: TGTGCCAGCAGTTATAGCAATGAGCAGTTCTTC. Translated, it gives CASSYSNEQFF.

CDR3 region: CASSLLAIPSGNTIYF. CDR3 coding DNA: TGTGCCAGCAGTCTTTTGGCCATACCCTCTGGAAACACCATATATTTT. The chain has TRBV7-8 and TRBJ1-3; D remains ambiguous. Between the trimmed V and J ends, which lost 6 bases and 0 bases, there was a span of 15 bases. This CDR3 has 16 residues. Germline loops: CDR1 SGHVS, CDR2 FQNEAQ.

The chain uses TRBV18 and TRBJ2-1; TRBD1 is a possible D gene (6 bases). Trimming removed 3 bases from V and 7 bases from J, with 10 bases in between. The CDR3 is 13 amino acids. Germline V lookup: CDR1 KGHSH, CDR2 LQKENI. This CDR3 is CASSPGARNEQFF. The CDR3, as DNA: TGTGCCAGCTCACCGGGGGCGAGAAATGAGCAGTTCTTC.

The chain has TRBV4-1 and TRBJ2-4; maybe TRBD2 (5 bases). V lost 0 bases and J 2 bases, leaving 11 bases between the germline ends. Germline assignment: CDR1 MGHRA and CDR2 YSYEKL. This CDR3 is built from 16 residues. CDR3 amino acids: CASSQDLGVSKNIQYF. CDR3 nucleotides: TGCGCCAGCAGCCAAGATTTGGGAGTATCCAAAAACATTCAGTACTTC.

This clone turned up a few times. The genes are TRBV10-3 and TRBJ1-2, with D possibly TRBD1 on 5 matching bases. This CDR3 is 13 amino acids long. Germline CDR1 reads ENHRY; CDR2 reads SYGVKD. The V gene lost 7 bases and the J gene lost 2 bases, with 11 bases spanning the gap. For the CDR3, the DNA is TGTGCCATCAACAACGACAGAAACTATGGCTACACCTTC. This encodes CAINNDRNYGYTF.

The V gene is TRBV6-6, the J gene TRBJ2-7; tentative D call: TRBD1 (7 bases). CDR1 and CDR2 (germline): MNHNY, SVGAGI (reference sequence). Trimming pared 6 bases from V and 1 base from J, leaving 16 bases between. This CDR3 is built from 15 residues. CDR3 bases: TGTGCCAGCAGGACCGGAGGGGGCGGGTCCTACGAGCAGTACTTC. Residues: CASRTGGGGSYEQYF.

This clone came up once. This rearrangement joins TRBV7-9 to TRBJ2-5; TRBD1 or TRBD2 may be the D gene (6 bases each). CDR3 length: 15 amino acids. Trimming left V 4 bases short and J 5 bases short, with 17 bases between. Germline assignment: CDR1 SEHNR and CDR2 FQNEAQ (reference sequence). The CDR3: CASSSPLGGRETQYF. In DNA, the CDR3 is TGTGCCAGCAGCTCCCCCCTCGGGGGCCGGGAGACCCAGTACTTC. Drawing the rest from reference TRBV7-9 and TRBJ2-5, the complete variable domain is DTGVSQNPRHKITKRGQNVTFRCDPISEHNRLYWYRQTLGQGPEFLTYFQNEAQLEKSRLLSDRFSAERPKGSFSTLEIQRTEQGDSAMYLCASSSPLGGRETQYFGPGTRLLVL.

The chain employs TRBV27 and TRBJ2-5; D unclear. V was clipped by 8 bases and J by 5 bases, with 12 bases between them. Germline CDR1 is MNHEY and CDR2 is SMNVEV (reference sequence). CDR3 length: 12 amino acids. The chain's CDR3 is CASRGQMETQYF. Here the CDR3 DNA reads TGTGCCAGCCGTGGGCAGATGGAGACCCAGTACTTC.

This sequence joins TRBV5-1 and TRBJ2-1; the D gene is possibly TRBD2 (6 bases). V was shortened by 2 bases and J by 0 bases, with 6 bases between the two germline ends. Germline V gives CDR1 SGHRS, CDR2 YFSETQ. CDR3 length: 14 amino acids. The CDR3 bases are TGCGCCAGCAGCTTCGGGAGCTCCTACAATGAGCAGTTCTTC. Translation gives CASSFGSSYNEQFF.

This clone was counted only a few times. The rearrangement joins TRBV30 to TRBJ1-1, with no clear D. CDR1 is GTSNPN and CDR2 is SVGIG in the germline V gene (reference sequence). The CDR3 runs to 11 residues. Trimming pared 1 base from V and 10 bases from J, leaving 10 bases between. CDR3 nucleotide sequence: TGTGCCTGGAGTGGAAACAACGGAGCTTTCTTT. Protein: CAWSGNNGAFF.

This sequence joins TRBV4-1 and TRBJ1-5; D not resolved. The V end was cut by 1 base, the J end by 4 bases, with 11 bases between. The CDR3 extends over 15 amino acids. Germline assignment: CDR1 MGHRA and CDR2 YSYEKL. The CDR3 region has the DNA TGCGCCAGCAGCCAAGTCGAACCAGGAAATCAGCCCCAGCATTTT. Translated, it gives CASSQVEPGNQPQHF.